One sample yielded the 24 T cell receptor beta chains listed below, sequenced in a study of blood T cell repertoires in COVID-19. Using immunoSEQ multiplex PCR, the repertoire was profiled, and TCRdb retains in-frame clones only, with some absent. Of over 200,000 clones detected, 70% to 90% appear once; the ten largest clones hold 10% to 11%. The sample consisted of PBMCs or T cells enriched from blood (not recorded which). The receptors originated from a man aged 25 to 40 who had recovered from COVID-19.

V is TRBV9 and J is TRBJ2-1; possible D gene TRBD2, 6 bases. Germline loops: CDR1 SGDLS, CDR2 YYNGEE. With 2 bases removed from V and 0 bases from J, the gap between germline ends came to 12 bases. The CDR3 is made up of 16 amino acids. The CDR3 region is CASSVQGLSSYNEQFF. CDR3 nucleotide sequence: TGTGCCAGCAGCGTTCAGGGACTGAGCTCCTACAATGAGCAGTTCTTC.

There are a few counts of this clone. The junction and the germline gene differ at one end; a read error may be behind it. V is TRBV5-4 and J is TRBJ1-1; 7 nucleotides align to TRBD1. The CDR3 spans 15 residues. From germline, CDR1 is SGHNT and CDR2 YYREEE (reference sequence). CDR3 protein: CASGYTGAGNAEAFF. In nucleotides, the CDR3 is TGTGCCAGCGGGTATACAGGGGCCGGGAACGCTGAAGCTTTCTTT.

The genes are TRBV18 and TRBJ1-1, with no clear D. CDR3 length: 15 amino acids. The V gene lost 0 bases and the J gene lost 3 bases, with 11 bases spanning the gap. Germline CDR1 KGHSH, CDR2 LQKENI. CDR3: CASSPPSVTHTEAFF. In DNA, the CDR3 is TGTGCCAGCTCACCACCTAGCGTCACGCACACTGAAGCTTTCTTT.

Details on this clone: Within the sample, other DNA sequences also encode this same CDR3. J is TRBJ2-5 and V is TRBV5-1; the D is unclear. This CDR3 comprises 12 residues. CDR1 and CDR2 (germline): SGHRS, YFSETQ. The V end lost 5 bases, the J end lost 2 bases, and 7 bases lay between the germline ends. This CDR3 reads CASRILQETQYF. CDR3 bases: TGCGCCAGCAGGATCCTACAAGAGACCCAGTACTTC.

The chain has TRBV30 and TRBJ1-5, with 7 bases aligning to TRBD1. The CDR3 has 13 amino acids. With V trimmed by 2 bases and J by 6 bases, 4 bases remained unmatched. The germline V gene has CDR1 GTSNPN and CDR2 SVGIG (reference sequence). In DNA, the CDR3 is TGTGCCTGGAGTATACAGGGGAGTCAGCCCCAGCATTTT. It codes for CAWSIQGSQPQHF.

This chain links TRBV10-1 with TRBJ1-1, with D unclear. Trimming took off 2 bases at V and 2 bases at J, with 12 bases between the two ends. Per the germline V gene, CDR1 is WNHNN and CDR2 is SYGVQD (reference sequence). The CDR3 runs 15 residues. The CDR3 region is CASSEGGRPNTEAFF. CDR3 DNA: TGCGCCAGCAGTGAGGGAGGCAGACCTAACACTGAAGCTTTCTTT.

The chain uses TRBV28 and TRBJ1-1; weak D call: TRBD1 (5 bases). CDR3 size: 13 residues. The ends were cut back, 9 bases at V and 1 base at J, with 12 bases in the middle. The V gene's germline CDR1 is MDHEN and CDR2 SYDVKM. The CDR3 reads CASIRGANTEAFF. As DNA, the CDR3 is TGTGCCAGTATACGTGGGGCGAACACTGAAGCTTTCTTT.

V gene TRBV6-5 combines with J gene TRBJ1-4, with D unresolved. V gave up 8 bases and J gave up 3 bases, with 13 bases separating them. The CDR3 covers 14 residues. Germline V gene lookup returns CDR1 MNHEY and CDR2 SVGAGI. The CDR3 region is CASRSMTPNEKLFF. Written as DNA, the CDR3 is TGTGCCAGCCGATCGATGACACCTAATGAAAAACTGTTTTTT.

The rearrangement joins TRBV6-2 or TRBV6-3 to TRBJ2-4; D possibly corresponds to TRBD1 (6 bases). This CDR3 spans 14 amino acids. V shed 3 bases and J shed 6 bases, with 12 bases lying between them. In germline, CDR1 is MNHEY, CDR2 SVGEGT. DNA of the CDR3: TGTGCCAGCAGTTATATCGCAGGGGTAAACATTCAGTACTTC. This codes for CASSYIAGVNIQYF.

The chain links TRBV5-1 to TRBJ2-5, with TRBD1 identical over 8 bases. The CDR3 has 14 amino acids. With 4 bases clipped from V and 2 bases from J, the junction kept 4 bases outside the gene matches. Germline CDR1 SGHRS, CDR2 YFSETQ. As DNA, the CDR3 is TGCGCCAGCAGCCATGGGACAGGACAAGAGACCCAGTACTTC. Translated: CASSHGTGQETQYF.

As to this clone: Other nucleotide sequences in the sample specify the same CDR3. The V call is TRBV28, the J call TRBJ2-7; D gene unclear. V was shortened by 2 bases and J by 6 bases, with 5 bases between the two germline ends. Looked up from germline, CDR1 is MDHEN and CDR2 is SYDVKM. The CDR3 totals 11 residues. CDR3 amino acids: CASSLGGEQYF. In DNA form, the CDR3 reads TGTGCCAGCAGTTTAGGCGGCGAGCAGTACTTC.

The CDR3 coding sequence is TGCAGTGCTAGTTTAACCGGGGAGCTGTTTTTT. Translated: CSASLTGELFF. The chain employs TRBV20-1 and TRBJ2-2; no firm D call. The CDR3 sequence is 11 residues long. Between the trimmed V and J ends, which lost 3 bases and 5 bases, there was a span of 4 bases. Germline CDR1 and CDR2: DFQATT and SNEGSKA (reference sequence).

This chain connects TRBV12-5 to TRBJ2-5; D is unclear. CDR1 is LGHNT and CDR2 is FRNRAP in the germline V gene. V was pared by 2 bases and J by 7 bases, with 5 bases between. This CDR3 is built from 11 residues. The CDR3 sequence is CASGLSGTQYF. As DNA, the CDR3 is TGTGCTAGTGGTTTGTCCGGGACCCAGTACTTC.

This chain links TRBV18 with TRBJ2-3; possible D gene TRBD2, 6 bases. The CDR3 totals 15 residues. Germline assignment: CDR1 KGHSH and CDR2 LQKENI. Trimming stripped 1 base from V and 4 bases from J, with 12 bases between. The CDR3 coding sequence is TGTGCCAGCTCACCACGGACTACAATGGCAGATACGCAGTATTTT. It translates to CASSPRTTMADTQYF.

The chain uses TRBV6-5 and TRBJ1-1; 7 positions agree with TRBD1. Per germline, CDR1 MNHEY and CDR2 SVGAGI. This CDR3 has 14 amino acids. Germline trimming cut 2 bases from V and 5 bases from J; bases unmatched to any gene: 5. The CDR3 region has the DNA TGTGCCAGCAGTTACGGACAGGATTTGACTGAAGCTTTCTTT. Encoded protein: CASSYGQDLTEAFF.

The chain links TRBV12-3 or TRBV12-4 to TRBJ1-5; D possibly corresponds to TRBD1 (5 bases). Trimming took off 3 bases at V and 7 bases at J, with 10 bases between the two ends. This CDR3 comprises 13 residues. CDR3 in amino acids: CASSLQGGQPQHF. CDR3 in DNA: TGTGCCAGCAGTTTGCAGGGTGGGCAGCCCCAGCATTTT.

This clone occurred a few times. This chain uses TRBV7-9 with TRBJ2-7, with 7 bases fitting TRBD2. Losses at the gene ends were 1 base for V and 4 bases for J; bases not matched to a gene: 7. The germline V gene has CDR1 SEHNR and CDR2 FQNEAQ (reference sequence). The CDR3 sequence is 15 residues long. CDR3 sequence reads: CASSLGREAPYEQYF. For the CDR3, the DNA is TGTGCCAGCAGCTTAGGACGGGAGGCACCTTACGAGCAGTACTTC.

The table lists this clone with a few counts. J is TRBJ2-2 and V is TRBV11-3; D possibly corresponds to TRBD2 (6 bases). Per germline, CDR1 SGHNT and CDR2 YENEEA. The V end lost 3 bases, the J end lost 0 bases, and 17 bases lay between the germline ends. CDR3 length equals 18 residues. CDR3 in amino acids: CASSLSGVEIPNTGELFF. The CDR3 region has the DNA TGTGCCAGCAGCTTGTCGGGAGTAGAAATCCCGAACACCGGGGAGCTGTTTTTT.

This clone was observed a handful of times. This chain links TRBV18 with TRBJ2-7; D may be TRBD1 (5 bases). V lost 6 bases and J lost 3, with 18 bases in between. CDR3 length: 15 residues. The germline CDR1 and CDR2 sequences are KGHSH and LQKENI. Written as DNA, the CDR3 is TGTGCCAGCTCCCAAGGGGCCCTGGGAAGCTACGAGCAGTACTTC. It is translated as CASSQGALGSYEQYF.

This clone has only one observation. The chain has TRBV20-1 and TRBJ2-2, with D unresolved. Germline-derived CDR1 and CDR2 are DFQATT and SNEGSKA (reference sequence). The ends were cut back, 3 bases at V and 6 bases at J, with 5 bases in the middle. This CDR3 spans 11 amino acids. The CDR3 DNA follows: TGCAGTGCTAGGACACCCGGGGAGCTGTTTTTT. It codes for CSARTPGELFF.

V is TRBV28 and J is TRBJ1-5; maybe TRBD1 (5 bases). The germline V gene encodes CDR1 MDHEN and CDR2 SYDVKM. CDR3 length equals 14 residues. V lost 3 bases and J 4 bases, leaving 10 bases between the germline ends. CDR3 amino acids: CASSLGLMNQPQHF. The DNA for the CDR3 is TGTGCCAGCAGTTTGGGACTGATGAATCAGCCCCAGCATTTT.

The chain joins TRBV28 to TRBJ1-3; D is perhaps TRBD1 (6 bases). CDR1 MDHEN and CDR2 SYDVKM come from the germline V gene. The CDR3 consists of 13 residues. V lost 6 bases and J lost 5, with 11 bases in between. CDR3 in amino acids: CASRLGQRNTIYF. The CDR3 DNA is TGTGCCAGCAGACTCGGACAGAGAAACACCATATATTTT.

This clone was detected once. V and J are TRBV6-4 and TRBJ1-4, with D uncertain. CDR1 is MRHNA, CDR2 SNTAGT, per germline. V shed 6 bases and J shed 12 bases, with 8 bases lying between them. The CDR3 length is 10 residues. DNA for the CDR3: TGTGCCAGCAGGGATACAGAACTGTTTTTT. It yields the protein CASRDTELFF.

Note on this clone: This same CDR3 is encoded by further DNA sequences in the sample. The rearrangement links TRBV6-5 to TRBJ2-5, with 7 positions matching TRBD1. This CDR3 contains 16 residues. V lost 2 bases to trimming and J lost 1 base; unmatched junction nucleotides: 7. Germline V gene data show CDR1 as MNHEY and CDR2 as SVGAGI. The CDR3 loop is CASSYRGDSPQETQYF. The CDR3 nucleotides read TGTGCCAGCAGTTACAGAGGGGACAGTCCCCAAGAGACCCAGTACTTC.